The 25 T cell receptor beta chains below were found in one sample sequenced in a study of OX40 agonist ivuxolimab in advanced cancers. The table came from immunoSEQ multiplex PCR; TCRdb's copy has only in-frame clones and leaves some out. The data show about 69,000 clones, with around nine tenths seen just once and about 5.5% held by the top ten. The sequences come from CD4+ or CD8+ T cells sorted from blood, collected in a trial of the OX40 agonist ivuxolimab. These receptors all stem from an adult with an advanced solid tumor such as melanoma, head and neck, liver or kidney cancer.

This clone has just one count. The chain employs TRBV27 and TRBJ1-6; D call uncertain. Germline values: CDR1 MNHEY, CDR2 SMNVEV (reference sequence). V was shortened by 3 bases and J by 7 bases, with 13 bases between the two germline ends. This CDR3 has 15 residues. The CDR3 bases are TGTGCCAGCAGTTTTTTTGGGGTTTCGAATTCACCCCTCCACTTT. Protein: CASSFFGVSNSPLHF.

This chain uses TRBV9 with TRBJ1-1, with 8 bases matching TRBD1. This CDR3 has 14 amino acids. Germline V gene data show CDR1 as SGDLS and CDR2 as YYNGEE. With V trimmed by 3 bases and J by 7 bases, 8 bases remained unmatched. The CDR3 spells CASSASSGTGEAFF. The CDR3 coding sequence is TGTGCCAGCAGCGCGAGCTCCGGGACAGGTGAAGCTTTCTTT.

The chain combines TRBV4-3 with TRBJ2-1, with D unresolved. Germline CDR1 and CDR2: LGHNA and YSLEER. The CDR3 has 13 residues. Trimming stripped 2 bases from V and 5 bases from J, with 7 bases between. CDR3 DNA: TGCGCCAGCAGCCAAAGTTTAGACAATGAGCAGTTCTTC. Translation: CASSQSLDNEQFF.

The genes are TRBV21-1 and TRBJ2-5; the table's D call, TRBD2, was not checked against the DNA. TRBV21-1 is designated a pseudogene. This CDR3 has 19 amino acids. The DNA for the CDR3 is TGTGCCAGCAGCAAAGGTGGGGGAGGACTAGCGGGTGCCCAAGAGACCCAGTACTTC. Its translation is CASSKGGGGLAGAQETQYF.

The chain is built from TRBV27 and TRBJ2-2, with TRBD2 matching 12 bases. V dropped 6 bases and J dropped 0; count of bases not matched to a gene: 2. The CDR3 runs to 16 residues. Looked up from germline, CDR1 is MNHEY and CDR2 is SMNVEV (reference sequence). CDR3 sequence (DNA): TGTGCCAGCAGCCCTAGCGGGGGGGCGAACACCGGGGAGCTGTTTTTT. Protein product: CASSPSGGANTGELFF.

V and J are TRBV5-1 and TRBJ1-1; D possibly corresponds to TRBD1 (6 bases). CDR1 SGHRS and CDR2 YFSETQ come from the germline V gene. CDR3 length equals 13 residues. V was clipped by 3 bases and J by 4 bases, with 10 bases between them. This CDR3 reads CASSSGVGTEAFF. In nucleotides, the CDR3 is TGCGCCAGCAGCTCAGGGGTGGGCACTGAAGCTTTCTTT.

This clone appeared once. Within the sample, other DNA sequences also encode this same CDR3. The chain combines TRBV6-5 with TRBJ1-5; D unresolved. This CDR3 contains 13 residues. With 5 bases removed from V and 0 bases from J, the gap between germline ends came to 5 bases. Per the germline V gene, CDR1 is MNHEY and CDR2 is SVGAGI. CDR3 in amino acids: CASSPYSNQPQHF. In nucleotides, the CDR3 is TGTGCCAGCAGTCCGTATAGCAATCAGCCCCAGCATTTT.

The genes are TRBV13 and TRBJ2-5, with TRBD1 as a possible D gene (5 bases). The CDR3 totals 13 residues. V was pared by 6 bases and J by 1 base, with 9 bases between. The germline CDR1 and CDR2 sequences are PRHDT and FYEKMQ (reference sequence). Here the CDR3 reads CASSRQSQETQYF. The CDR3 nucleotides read TGTGCCAGCAGTCGACAGTCCCAAGAGACCCAGTACTTC.

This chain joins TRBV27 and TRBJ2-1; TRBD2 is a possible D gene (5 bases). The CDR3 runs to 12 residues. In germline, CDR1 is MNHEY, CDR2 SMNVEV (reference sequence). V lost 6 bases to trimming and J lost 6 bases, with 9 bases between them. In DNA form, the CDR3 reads TGTGCCAGCAGGGAGGCAGGCAATGAGCAGTTCTTC. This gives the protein CASREAGNEQFF.

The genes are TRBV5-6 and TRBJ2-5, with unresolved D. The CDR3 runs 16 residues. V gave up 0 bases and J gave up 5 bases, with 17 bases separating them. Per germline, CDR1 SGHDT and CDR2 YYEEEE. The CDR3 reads CASSLVGKGRWETQYF. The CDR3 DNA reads TGTGCCAGCAGCTTGGTAGGGAAGGGCCGGTGGGAGACCCAGTACTTC.

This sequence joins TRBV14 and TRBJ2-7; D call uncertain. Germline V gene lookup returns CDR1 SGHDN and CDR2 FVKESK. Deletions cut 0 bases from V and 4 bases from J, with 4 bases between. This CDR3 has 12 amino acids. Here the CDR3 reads CASSQEGYEQYF. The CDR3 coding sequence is TGTGCCAGCAGCCAAGAGGGGTACGAGCAGTACTTC.

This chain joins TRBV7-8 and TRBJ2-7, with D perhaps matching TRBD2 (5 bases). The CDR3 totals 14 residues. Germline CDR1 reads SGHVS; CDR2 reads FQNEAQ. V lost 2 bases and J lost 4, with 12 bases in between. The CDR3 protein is CASSLPGLPYEQYF. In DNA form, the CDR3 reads TGTGCCAGCAGCTTACCGGGATTACCTTACGAGCAGTACTTC.

CDR3 sequence (DNA): TGTGCCAGTAGCGCAGATCCCTTTAGGTACACTGAAGCTTTCTTT. Protein product: CASSADPFRYTEAFF. This chain uses TRBV19 with TRBJ1-1, with D unclear. Deletions cut 6 bases from V and 3 bases from J, with 17 bases between. The germline CDR1 and CDR2 sequences are LNHDA and SQIVND (reference sequence). The CDR3 runs 15 residues.

The CDR3 is CSASSSPEQFF. The CDR3 coding sequence is TGCAGTGCTAGTAGCTCACCTGAGCAGTTCTTC. The chain carries TRBV20-1 and TRBJ2-1; D uncertain. Germline V gene lookup returns CDR1 DFQATT and CDR2 SNEGSKA (reference sequence). V dropped 3 bases and J dropped 9 bases, with 9 bases sitting between them. The CDR3 covers 11 residues.

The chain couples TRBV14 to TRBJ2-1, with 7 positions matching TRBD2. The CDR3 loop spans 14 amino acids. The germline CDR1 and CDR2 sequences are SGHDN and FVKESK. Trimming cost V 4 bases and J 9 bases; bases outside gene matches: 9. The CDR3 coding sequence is TGTGCCAGCAGCCTCCCGGTGGGGGGGGGTGAGCAGTTCTTC. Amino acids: CASSLPVGGGEQFF. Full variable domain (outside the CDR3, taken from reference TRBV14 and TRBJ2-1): EAGVTQFPSHSVIEKGQTVTLRCDPISGHDNLYWYRRVMGKEIKFLLHFVKESKQDESGMPNNRFLAERTGGTYSTLKVQPAELEDSGVYFCASSLPVGGGEQFFGPGTRLTVL.

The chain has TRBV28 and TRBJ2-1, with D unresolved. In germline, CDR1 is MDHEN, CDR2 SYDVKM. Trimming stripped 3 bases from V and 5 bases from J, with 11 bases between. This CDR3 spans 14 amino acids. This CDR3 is CASSFQAQDNEQFF. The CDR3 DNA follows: TGTGCCAGCAGTTTTCAGGCTCAAGACAATGAGCAGTTCTTC.

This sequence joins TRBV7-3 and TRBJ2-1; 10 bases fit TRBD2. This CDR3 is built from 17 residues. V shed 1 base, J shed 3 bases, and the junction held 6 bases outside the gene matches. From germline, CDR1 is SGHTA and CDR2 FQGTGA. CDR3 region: CASSLSTSGTIYNEQFF. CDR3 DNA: TGTGCCAGCAGCTTAAGTACTAGCGGGACCATCTACAATGAGCAGTTCTTC. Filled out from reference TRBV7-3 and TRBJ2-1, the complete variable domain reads GAGVSQTPSNKVTEKGKYVELRCDPISGHTALYWYRQSLGQGPEFLIYFQGTGAADDSGLPNDRFFAVRPEGSVSTLKIQRTERGDSAVYLCASSLSTSGTIYNEQFFGPGTRLTVL.

The CDR3 coding sequence is TGTGCCAGCAGCCCAGGTCCCGGGGAAGCCTACGAGCAGTACTTC. Its protein is CASSPGPGEAYEQYF. The genes are TRBV7-9 and TRBJ2-7, with D maybe TRBD2 (5 bases). Between the trimmed V and J ends, which lost 5 bases and 2 bases, there was a span of 16 bases. Germline assignment: CDR1 SEHNR and CDR2 FQNEAQ (reference sequence). The CDR3 is 15 amino acids. Combining the CDR3 with reference TRBV7-9 and TRBJ2-7 gives the whole variable domain DTGVSQNPRHKITKRGQNVTFRCDPISEHNRLYWYRQTLGQGPEFLTYFQNEAQLEKSRLLSDRFSAERPKGSFSTLEIQRTEQGDSAMYLCASSPGPGEAYEQYFGPGTRLTVT.

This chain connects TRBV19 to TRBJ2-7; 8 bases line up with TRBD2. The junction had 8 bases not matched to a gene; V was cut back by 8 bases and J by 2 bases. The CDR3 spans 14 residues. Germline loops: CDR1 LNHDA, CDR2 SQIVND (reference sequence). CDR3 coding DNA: TGTGCCAGTTCCAGCGGGGGTATTGCCTACGAGCAGTACTTC. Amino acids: CASSSGGIAYEQYF.

In DNA form, the CDR3 reads TGTGCTAGTGGGGAAGGGCCCTACTCCTACAATGAGCAGTTCTTC. Protein sequence: CASGEGPYSYNEQFF. The chain employs TRBV12-5 and TRBJ2-1; D unclear. The CDR3 consists of 15 residues. V was shortened by 6 bases and J by 0 bases, with 12 bases between the two germline ends. Germline V CDR1 and CDR2: LGHNT, FRNRAP.

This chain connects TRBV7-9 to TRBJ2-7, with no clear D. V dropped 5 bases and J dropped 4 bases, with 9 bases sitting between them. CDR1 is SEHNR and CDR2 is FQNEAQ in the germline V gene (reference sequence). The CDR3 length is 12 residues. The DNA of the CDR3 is TGTGCCAGCAGCAAAGGGATTTACGAGCAGTACTTC. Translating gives CASSKGIYEQYF.

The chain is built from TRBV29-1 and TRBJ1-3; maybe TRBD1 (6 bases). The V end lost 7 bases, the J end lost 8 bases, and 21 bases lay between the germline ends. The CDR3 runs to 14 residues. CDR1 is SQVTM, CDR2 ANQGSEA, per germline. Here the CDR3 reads CSATEGVPWDTIYF. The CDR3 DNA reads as TGCAGCGCGACGGAGGGGGTTCCATGGGACACCATATATTTT.

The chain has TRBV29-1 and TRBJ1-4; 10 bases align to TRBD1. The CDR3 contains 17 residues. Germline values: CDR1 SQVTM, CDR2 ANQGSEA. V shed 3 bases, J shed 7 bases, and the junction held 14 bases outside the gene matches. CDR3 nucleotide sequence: TGCAGCGTTGAGGGTACTGGAACCGGGACAGGGGTTGAAAAACTGTTTTTT. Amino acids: CSVEGTGTGTGVEKLFF.

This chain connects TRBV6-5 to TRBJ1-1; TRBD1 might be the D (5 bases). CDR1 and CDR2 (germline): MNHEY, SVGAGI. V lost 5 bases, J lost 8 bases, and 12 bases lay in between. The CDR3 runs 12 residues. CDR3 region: CASSPRTREAFF. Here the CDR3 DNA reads TGTGCCAGCAGTCCCCGGACACGAGAAGCTTTCTTT.

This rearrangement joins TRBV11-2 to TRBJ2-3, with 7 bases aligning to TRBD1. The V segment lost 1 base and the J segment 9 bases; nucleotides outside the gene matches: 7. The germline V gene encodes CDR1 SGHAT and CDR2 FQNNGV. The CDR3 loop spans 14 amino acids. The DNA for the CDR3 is TGTGCCAGCAGCTTAGGAGGGGGCCTCTGGACGCAGTATTTT. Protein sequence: CASSLGGGLWTQYF.